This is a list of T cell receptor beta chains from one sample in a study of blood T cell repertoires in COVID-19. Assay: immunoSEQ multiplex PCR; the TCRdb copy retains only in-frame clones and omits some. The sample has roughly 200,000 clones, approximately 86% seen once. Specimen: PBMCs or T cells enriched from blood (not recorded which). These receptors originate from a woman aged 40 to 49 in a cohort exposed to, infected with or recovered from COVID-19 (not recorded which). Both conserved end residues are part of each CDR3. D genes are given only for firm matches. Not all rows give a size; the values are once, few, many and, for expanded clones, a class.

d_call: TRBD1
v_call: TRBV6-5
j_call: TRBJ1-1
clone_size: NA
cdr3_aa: CASRSGGTEAFF
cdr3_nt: TGTGCCAGCAGATCAGGGGGCACTGAAGCTTTCTTT

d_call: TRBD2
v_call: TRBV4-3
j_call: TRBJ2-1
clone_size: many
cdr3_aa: CASSQTSGDPYNEQFF
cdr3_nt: TGCGCCAGCAGCCAGACTAGCGGGGACCCGTACAATGAGCAGTTCTTC

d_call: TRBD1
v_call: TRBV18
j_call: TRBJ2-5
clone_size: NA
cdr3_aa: CASGTDRGDQETQYF
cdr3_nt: TGTGCCAGCGGCACCGACAGGGGCGACCAAGAGACCCAGTACTTC

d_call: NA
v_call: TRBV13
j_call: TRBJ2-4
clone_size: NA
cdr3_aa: CASSRRNIQYF
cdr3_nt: TGTGCCAGCAGCCGTAGAAACATTCAGTACTTC

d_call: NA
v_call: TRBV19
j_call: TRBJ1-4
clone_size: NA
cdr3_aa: CASSSGTQNEKLFF
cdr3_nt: TGTGCCAGTAGTTCCGGGACTCAAAATGAAAAACTGTTTTTT

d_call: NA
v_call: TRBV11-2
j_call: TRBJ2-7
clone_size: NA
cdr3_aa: CASSAAPPDRGFSYEQYF
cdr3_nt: TGTGCCAGCAGCGCAGCCCCTCCAGACCGGGGTTTCTCCTACGAGCAGTACTTC

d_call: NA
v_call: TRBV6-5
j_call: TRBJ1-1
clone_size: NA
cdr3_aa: CARGYTEAFF
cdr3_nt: TGTGCCCGCGGGTACACTGAAGCTTTCTTT

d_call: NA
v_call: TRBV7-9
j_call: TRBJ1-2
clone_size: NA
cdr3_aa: CASSLDARNYGYTF
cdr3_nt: TGTGCCAGCAGCTTAGATGCCAGAAACTATGGCTACACCTTC

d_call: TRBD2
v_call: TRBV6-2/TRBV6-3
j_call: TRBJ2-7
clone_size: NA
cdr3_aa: CASSRGTSLHEQYF
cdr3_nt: TGTGCCAGCAGCCGTGGGACTAGCCTCCACGAGCAGTACTTC

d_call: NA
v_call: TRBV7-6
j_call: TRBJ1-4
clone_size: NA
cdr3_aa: CASSYGGDGPPNEKLFF
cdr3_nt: TGTGCCAGCAGTTACGGCGGGGACGGACCGCCTAATGAAAAACTGTTTTTT

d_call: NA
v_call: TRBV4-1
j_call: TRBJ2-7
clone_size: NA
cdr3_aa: CASSQVGGLVREQYF
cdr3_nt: TGCGCCAGCAGCCAAGTAGGGGGTTTGGTCCGCGAGCAGTACTTC

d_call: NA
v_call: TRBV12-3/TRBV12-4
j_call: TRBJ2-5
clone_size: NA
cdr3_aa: CASSLAPGETQYF
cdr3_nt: TGTGCCAGCAGTTTGGCACCGGGGGAGACCCAGTACTTC

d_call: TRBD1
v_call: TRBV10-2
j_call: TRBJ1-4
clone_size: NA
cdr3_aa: CAIQGKERKLFF
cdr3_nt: TGCGCCATACAGGGGAAGGAACGAAAACTGTTTTTT

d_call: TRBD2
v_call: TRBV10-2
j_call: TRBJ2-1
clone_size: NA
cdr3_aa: CASSDQLARGRADGNEQFF
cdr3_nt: TGCGCCAGCAGTGATCAATTAGCCCGGGGGAGGGCCGACGGGAATGAGCAGTTCTTC

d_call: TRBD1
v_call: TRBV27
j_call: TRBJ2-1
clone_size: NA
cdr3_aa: CASRSGQVRQFF
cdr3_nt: TGTGCCAGCAGATCGGGACAGGTTCGGCAGTTCTTC

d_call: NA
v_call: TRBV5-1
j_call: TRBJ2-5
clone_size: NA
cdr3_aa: CASSERWREGGQETQYF
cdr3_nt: TGCGCCAGCAGCGAGCGGTGGCGCGAAGGGGGTCAAGAGACCCAGTACTTC

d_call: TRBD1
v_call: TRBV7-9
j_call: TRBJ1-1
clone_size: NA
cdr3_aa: CASSWTQGADTEAFF
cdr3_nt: TGTGCCAGCAGCTGGACACAGGGGGCTGACACTGAAGCTTTCTTT

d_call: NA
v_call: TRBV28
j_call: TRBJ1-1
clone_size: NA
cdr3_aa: CASSFTVHHLNTEAFF
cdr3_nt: TGTGCCAGCAGTTTTACCGTCCACCACTTGAACACTGAAGCTTTCTTT

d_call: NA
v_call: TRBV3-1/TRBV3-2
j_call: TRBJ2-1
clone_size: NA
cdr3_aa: CASSLTGTGSYNEQFF
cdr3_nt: TGTGCCAGCAGCCTTACCGGGACTGGCTCCTACAATGAGCAGTTCTTC

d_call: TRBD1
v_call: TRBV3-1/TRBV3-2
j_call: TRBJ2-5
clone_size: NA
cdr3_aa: CASSRSGRTGGSETQYF
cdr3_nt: TGTGCCAGCAGCCGGAGCGGGAGGACAGGGGGCTCGGAGACCCAGTACTTC

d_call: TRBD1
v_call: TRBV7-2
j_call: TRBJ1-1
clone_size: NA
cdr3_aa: CASSSTGAGLGTEAFF
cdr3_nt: TGTGCCAGCAGCTCGACAGGGGCAGGGCTAGGCACTGAAGCTTTCTTT

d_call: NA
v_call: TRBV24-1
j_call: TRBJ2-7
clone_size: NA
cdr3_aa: CATSAFTGEQYF
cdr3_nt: TGTGCCACCAGTGCCTTTACAGGCGAGCAGTACTTC

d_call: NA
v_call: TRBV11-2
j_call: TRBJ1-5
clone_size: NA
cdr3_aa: CASWGGGNQPQHF
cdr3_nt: TGTGCCAGCTGGGGAGGGGGCAATCAGCCCCAGCATTTT

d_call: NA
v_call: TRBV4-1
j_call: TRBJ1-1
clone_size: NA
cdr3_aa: CASSQGSGEAFF
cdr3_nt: TGCGCCAGCAGCCAAGGGTCGGGTGAAGCTTTCTTT

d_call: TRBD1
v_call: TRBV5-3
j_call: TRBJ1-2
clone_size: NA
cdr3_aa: CARSRDRGGYGYTF
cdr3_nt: TGTGCCAGAAGCAGAGACAGGGGAGGCTATGGCTACACCTTC

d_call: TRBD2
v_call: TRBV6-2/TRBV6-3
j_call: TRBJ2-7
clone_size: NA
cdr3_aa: CASSSLSGRESFSRYYEQYF
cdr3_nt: TGTGCCAGCAGTTCTCTAAGTGGGAGGGAAAGTTTTTCCCGATACTACGAGCAGTACTTC

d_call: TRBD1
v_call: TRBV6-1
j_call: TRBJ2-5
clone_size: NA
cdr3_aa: CASSDPGTGHPETQYF
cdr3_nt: TGTGCCAGCAGTGACCCGGGGACAGGACACCCTGAGACCCAGTACTTC

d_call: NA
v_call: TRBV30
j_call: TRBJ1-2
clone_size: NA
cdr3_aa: CAWDTGVGFRYGYTF
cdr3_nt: TGTGCCTGGGACACGGGGGTGGGGTTTCGCTATGGCTACACCTTC

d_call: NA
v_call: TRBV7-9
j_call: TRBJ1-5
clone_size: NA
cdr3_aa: CASSLGGQPQHF
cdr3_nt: TGTGCCAGCAGCTTAGGGGGCCAGCCCCAGCATTTT

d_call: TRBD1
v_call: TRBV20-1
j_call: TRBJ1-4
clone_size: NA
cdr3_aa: CSALQGEKLFF
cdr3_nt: TGCAGTGCTCTACAGGGGGAAAAACTGTTTTTT

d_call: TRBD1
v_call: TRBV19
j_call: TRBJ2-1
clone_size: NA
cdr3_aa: CASSIDQGATTYNEQFF
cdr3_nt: TGTGCCAGTAGTATAGATCAGGGGGCGACGACCTACAATGAGCAGTTCTTC

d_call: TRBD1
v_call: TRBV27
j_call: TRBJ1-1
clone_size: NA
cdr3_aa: CASSLGGQGAPAFF
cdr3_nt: TGTGCCAGCAGTTTGGGGGGACAGGGGGCTCCAGCTTTCTTT

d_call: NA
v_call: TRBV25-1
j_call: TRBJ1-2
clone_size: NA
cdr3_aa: CASSEYSGRAGYTF
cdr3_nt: TGTGCCAGCAGTGAATATAGCGGCAGGGCTGGCTACACCTTC